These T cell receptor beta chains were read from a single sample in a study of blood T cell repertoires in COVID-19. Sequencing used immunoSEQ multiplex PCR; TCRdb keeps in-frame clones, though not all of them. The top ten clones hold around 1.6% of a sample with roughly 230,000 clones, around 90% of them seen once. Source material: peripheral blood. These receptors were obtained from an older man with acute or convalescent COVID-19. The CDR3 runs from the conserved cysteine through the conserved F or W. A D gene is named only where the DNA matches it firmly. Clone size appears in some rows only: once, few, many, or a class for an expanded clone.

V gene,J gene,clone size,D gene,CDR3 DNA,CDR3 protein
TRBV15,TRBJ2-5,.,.,TGTGCCACCAGCCCACAATCGACAGGTCTTTTTGGGGAGACCCAGTACTTC,CATSPQSTGLFGETQYF
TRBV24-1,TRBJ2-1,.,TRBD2,TGTGCCACCAGTGATTTGCGAGCGGGAAGTTACAATGAGCAGTTCTTC,CATSDLRAGSYNEQFF
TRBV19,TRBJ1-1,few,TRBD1,TGTGCCAGTAGTATGCCACCGGGACAGGGTAGCACTGAAGCTTTCTTT,CASSMPPGQGSTEAFF
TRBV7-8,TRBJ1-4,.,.,TGTGCCAGCAGCTTAGGGGGGGACTCTAATGAAAAACTGTTTTTT,CASSLGGDSNEKLFF
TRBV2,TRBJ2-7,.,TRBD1,TGTGCCAGCAGTGAAACCACAGGGGAGTACGAGCAGTACTTC,CASSETTGEYEQYF
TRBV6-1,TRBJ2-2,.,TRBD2,TGTGCCAGCAGTGCCAGGACTAGAGCCAACACCGGGGAGCTGTTTTTT,CASSARTRANTGELFF
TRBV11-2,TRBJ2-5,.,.,TGTGCCAGCAGCTGGGGTAGCGTCCAAGAGACCCAGTACTTC,CASSWGSVQETQYF
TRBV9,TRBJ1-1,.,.,TGTGCCAGCAGCGTAGCGGGAGGGGGCACTGAAGCTTTCTTT,CASSVAGGGTEAFF
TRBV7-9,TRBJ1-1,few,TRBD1,TGTGCCAGCAGCTGGTCCGGGACAGGGAACACTGAAGCTTTCTTT,CASSWSGTGNTEAFF
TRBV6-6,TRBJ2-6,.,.,TGTGCCAGCAGTTACTCAGAGGGTCAGGGGGCCAACGTCCTGACTTTC,CASSYSEGQGANVLTF
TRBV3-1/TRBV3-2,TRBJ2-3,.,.,TGTGCCAGCAGCCTCAGAGGGAGTTTCGGCACAGATACGCAGTATTTT,CASSLRGSFGTDTQYF
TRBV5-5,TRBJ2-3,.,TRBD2,TGTGCCAGCAGCTTGGTGGCGGGAGGCACAGATACGCAGTATTTT,CASSLVAGGTDTQYF
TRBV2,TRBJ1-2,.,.,TGTGCCAGCAGCAAACAGGATAATAACTATGGCTACACCTTC,CASSKQDNNYGYTF
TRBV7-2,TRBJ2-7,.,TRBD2,TGTGCCAGCAGCTTGAGGCTCATAATTGGGAGGGCCCTCTCCTACGAGCAGTACTTC,CASSLRLIIGRALSYEQYF
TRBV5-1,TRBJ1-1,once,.,TGCGCCAGCAGCTTTCTAGGGGGTTGGGCTGAAGCTTTCTTT,CASSFLGGWAEAFF
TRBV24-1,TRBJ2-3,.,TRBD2,TGTGCCACCAGTGGGTCGCTGGGGACTAGCGAGAGGGGAAGAGATACGCAGTATTTT,CATSGSLGTSERGRDTQYF
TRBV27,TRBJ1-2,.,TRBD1,TGTGCCAGCAGTAACGACCCGGGACAGGGTGTACGTAACTATGGCTACACCTTC,CASSNDPGQGVRNYGYTF
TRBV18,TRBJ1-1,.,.,TGTGCCAGCTCACAAAAGACGGGGAACACTGAAGCTTTCTTT,CASSQKTGNTEAFF
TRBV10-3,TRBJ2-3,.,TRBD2,TGTGCCACCGGGACTAGCGGCGAAGATACGCAGTATTTT,CATGTSGEDTQYF
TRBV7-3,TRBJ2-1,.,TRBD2,TGTGCCAGCAGCTTGATTAGCGGGAGCCGTAGGTTCTTC,CASSLISGSRRFF
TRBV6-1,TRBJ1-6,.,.,TGTGCCAGCAGTGATTTAACAGGAAGAAATTCACCCCTCCACTTT,CASSDLTGRNSPLHF
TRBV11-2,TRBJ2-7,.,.,TGTGCCAGCAGCCGATGGGCTTACGAGCAGTACTTC,CASSRWAYEQYF
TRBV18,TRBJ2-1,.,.,TGTGCCAGCTCACACCCGCTAGAGAATGAGCAGTTCTTC,CASSHPLENEQFF
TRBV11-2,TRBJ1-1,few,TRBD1,TGTGCCAGCAGTTGGACAGGGGGCACGGGCACTGAAGCTTTCTTT,CASSWTGGTGTEAFF
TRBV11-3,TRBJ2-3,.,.,TGTGCCAGCAGCTTAGACCGCCAGGATACGCAGTATTTT,CASSLDRQDTQYF
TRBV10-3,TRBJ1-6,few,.,TGTGCCATCACCCCATCAGGGGCAAGGGATTCACCCCTCCACTTT,CAITPSGARDSPLHF
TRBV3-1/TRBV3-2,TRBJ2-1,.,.,TGTGCCAGCAGCCAAGCTGGGGGGTACAATGAGCAGTTCTTC,CASSQAGGYNEQFF
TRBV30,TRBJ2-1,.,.,TGTGCCTGGAGTGTGGGGAGGAGCTCCTACAATGAGCAGTTCTTC,CAWSVGRSSYNEQFF
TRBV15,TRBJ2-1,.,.,TGTGCCACCAGCAGAGAACCGACTGGTTACAATGAGCAGTTCTTC,CATSREPTGYNEQFF
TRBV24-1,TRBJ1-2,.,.,TGTGCCACCAGTGACGGGACTCCAGGCTTGGGCTACACCTTC,CATSDGTPGLGYTF
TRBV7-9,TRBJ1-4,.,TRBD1,TGTGCCAGCAGCCAACTCGGGACAGGGGCAACTAATGAAAAACTGTTTTTT,CASSQLGTGATNEKLFF
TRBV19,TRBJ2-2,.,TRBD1,TGTGCCAGTAGTATAGGGAGAGACAGGGGAGGCACCGGGGAGCTGTTTTTT,CASSIGRDRGGTGELFF
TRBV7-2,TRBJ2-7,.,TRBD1,TGTGCCAGCAGTCGGACAGGGGGCTCCTACGAGCAGTACTTC,CASSRTGGSYEQYF
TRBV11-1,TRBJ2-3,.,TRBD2,TGTGCCAGCAGGGAGGCTAGCGGGAGAAGCACAGATACGCAGTATTTT,CASREASGRSTDTQYF
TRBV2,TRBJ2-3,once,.,TGTGCCAGCAGTGCCATCCCAGATACGCAGTATTTT,CASSAIPDTQYF
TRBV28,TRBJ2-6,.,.,TGTGCCAGCAGTCGCGGGACAGCTGCTGGGGCCAACGTCCTGACTTTC,CASSRGTAAGANVLTF
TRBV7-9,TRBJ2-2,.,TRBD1,TGTGCCAGCAGCTCACAGGGGTTGGGCACCGGGGAGCTGTTTTTT,CASSSQGLGTGELFF
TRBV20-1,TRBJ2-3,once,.,TGCAGCTCCCTCGGGGCAGATACGCAGTATTTT,CSSLGADTQYF
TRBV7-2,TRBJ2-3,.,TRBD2,TGTGCCAGCAGCTTAACTGGGACTAGCGGGAGCACAGATACGCAGTATTTT,CASSLTGTSGSTDTQYF